The text below deals with one T cell receptor (beta chain). This CDR3 comprises 17 residues. The V end lost 1 base, the J end lost 8 bases, and 22 bases lay between the germline ends. The sample originates from a study of T cells after yellow fever vaccination. TCRdb processed the 5' RACE reads anew with MiXCR; each CDR3 protein has one entry. In the table there are about 510,000 distinct CDR3 sequences, 21% of which are singletons. This clonotype originated in a man aged 18 to 30 who received the YFV17D yellow fever vaccine. The starting material was PBMCs, obtained about 21 days after the first yellow fever vaccination. This rearrangement joins TRBV12-3 or TRBV12-4 to TRBJ2-3; D might be TRBD2 (7 bases). This CDR3 reads CASSLGPGAGARGTQYF. The DNA of the CDR3 is TGTGCCAGCAGTTTAGGGCCCGGGGCGGGGGCCCGGGGTACGCAGTATTTT.